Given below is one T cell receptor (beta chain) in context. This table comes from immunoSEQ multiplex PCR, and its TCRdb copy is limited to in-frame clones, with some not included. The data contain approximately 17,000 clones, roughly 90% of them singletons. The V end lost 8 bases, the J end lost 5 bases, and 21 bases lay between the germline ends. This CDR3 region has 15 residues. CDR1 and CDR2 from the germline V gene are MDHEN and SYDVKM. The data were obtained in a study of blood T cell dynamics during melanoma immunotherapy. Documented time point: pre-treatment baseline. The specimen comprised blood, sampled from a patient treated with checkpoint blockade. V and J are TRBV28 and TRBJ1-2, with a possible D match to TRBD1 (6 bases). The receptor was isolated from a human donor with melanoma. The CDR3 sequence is CASGPPGGAGYGYTF. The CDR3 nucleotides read TGTGCCAGCGGCCCGCCGGGGGGCGCGGGTTATGGCTACACCTTC.